The present entry profiles one T cell receptor beta chain with its context. Its antigen remains unknown. Primers used in a second PCR of roughly 6 to 11 cycles were a sample-barcoded 5' primer and a J-beta primer mix. MiXCR was run by TCRdb on the 5' RACE reads, yielding one entry per CDR3 protein. The sample has 660,000 or so distinct CDR3 sequences; approximately 50% are singletons. The record originates from a study of blood T cells in healthy people across ages. Study-level findings and limits: The long-lived group displayed more naive CD4+ cells, plus higher diversity, than the aged donors did.

The germline V gene has CDR1 MNHEY and CDR2 SVGAGI. Germline trimming cut 6 bases from V and 2 bases from J; bases unmatched to any gene: 5. This CDR3 has 15 amino acids. The chain combines TRBV6-5 with TRBJ2-1; 9 bases match TRBD2. The receptor was derived from a man aged 55-75 years in good health. Sequencing used blood. CDR3 nucleotides: TGTGCCAGCAGACGACTAGCGGAGGCCTACAATGAGCAGTTCTTC. It yields the protein CASRRLAEAYNEQFF.